The entry below describes one T cell receptor (beta chain). The record originates from a study of T cell changes during pregnancy in multiple sclerosis. The table came from immunoSEQ multiplex PCR; TCRdb's copy has only in-frame clones and leaves some out. The sample holds under 95,000 clones, just over 90% seen once. Germline loops: CDR1 GTSNPN, CDR2 SVGIG (reference sequence). The length of the CDR3 is 15 residues. Trimming stripped 0 bases from V and 1 base from J, with 13 bases between. The chain employs TRBV30 and TRBJ2-7; possibly TRBD2 for D (6 bases). The TCR was taken from a female donor with multiple sclerosis, enrolled in a pregnancy study. The specimen was CD4+ T cells from peripheral blood mononuclear cells, collected before pregnancy. The CDR3 reads CAWSVPLAQSYEQYF. The CDR3 bases are TGTGCCTGGAGTGTACCACTAGCCCAATCCTACGAGCAGTACTTC.